A selection of T cell receptor beta chains follows, all from one sample in a study of T cell responses to AZD1222 COVID-19 vaccine. Generated by immunoSEQ multiplex PCR, the TCRdb table keeps only in-frame clones and is missing some. Of some 180,000 clones listed, around 92% are singletons. The sample here was peripheral blood, taken on day 0 of AZD1222 vaccination. These receptors were obtained from an adult in good health. The CDR3 runs from the conserved cysteine through the conserved F or W. Fields, in order: clone size, D gene, V gene, J gene, CDR3 protein, CDR3 DNA. A D gene is named only where the DNA matches it firmly. Rows give clone size only sometimes, using once, few, many, or a class for an expanded clone.

NA	NA	TRBV20-1	TRBJ2-5	CSALGGETQYF	TGCAGTGCTTTAGGGGGAGAGACCCAGTACTTC
once	NA	TRBV10-3	TRBJ1-5	CATRWGADIGQPQHF	TGTGCCACCCGTTGGGGGGCAGACATCGGCCAGCCCCAGCATTTT
NA	NA	TRBV4-1	TRBJ1-5	CASSQGNTGHSHYNQPQHF	TGCGCCAGCAGCCAGGGAAACACGGGACACTCGCACTACAATCAGCCCCAGCATTTT
once	NA	TRBV19	TRBJ2-2	CASTPPDYSNTGELFF	TGTGCCAGTACCCCCCCGGACTACTCGAACACCGGGGAGCTGTTTTTT
NA	TRBD1	TRBV2	TRBJ1-5	CASRPRTGLNQPQHF	TGTGCCAGCAGACCCCGGACAGGTTTAAATCAGCCCCAGCATTTT
once	NA	TRBV11-2	TRBJ2-7	CASSLGHLSSYEQYF	TGTGCCAGCAGCCTAGGACACTTAAGCTCCTACGAGCAGTACTTC
NA	NA	TRBV12-3/TRBV12-4	TRBJ2-7	CATSLGRNYEQYF	TGTGCCACTTCTCTAGGACGGAACTACGAGCAGTACTTC
NA	TRBD2	TRBV27	TRBJ2-7	CASSSAGGPYEQYF	TGTGCCAGCAGTTCAGCGGGGGGCCCCTACGAGCAGTACTTC
NA	NA	TRBV19	TRBJ1-2	CASSVGTSNYGYTF	TGTGCCAGTAGTGTCGGGACAAGTAACTATGGCTACACCTTC
NA	NA	TRBV12-3/TRBV12-4	TRBJ2-5	CASSFGETQYF	TGTGCCAGCAGTTTTGGGGAGACCCAGTACTTC
NA	NA	TRBV19	TRBJ2-1	CASRDRDTYLDEQFF	TGTGCCAGTAGGGATCGGGACACTTATCTTGATGAGCAGTTCTTC
NA	NA	TRBV6-5	TRBJ2-5	CASSQGLRVGETQYF	TGTGCCAGCAGTCAGGGACTGCGTGTGGGAGAGACCCAGTACTTC
NA	NA	TRBV4-1	TRBJ2-2	CASSQGLLGFRTGELFF	TGCGCCAGCAGCCAAGGATTACTGGGGTTTAGGACCGGGGAGCTGTTTTTT
NA	NA	TRBV2	TRBJ2-7	CASRAGEIPSYEQYF	TGTGCCAGCAGGGCAGGGGAAATTCCCTCCTACGAGCAGTACTTC
NA	NA	TRBV3-1/TRBV3-2	TRBJ1-1	CASSPSGALGTEAFF	TGTGCCAGCAGCCCTTCAGGGGCCCTGGGAACTGAAGCTTTCTTT
NA	TRBD1	TRBV2	TRBJ1-5	CASSAIQTGGGQPQHF	TGTGCCAGCAGTGCTATTCAGACAGGGGGAGGGCAGCCCCAGCATTTT
NA	NA	TRBV5-6	TRBJ2-7	CASTPGQVGGQYF	TGTGCCAGTACGCCAGGTCAGGTAGGGGGGCAGTACTTC
NA	NA	TRBV9	TRBJ2-3	CASSSSSGNGADTQYF	TGTGCCAGCAGCTCGTCTTCTGGGAATGGGGCAGATACGCAGTATTTT
NA	NA	TRBV5-6	TRBJ1-4	CASSFRSFTTNEKLFF	TGTGCCAGCAGCTTTAGAAGTTTCACAACTAATGAAAAACTGTTTTTT
NA	NA	TRBV4-3	TRBJ1-3	CASSQDADGNTIYF	TGCGCCAGCAGCCAAGATGCGGACGGAAACACCATATATTTT
once	NA	TRBV30	TRBJ2-7	CACRTSITYEQYF	TGTGCCTGTCGGACATCTATCACCTACGAGCAGTACTTC
NA	NA	TRBV3-1/TRBV3-2	TRBJ1-2	CASSHAHSRRGAGYTF	TGTGCCAGCAGCCATGCCCACTCTAGGAGGGGGGCAGGCTACACCTTC
NA	TRBD1	TRBV6-5	TRBJ2-7	CATEGQGVPYEQYF	TGTGCCACCGAGGGACAGGGAGTACCCTACGAGCAGTACTTC
NA	NA	TRBV4-1	TRBJ2-6	CASSQGPPKGSGANVLTF	TGCGCCAGCAGCCAAGGGCCCCCCAAGGGCTCTGGGGCCAACGTCCTGACTTTC
once	NA	TRBV18	TRBJ1-1	CASSPPVRENTEAFF	TGTGCCAGCTCACCACCTGTGAGAGAGAACACTGAAGCTTTCTTT
NA	NA	TRBV2	TRBJ1-5	CASQRGAYQPQHF	TGTGCCAGCCAACGGGGGGCTTATCAGCCCCAGCATTTT
NA	TRBD1	TRBV7-3	TRBJ2-2	CASREAGTANTGELFF	TGTGCCAGCAGGGAAGCCGGGACAGCGAACACCGGGGAGCTGTTTTTT
NA	NA	TRBV12-5	TRBJ2-1	CANSMGGGNYNEQFF	TGTGCTAATTCCATGGGGGGGGGCAACTACAATGAGCAGTTCTTC
NA	NA	TRBV15	TRBJ1-5	CATSIHTGDSNQPQHF	TGTGCCACCAGCATTCACACAGGTGATAGCAATCAGCCCCAGCATTTT
NA	NA	TRBV10-3	TRBJ1-5	CAIGRESNQPQHF	TGTGCCATCGGCAGGGAGAGCAATCAGCCCCAGCATTTT
NA	NA	TRBV19	TRBJ1-5	CACEAGRGGNQPQHF	TGTGCCTGTGAGGCTGGCAGAGGGGGCAATCAGCCCCAGCATTTT
NA	NA	TRBV19	TRBJ1-5	CASRRTGLPQHF	TGTGCCAGTAGGCGGACGGGTCTGCCCCAGCATTTT
once	TRBD2	TRBV27	TRBJ2-3	CASSLLAGASTDTQYF	TGTGCCAGCAGTTTATTAGCGGGGGCCAGCACAGATACGCAGTATTTT
NA	NA	TRBV19	TRBJ2-6	CASSFLDSGANVLTF	TGTGCCAGTAGTTTCCTGGACTCTGGGGCCAACGTCCTGACTTTC
NA	NA	TRBV2	TRBJ2-7	CASSDLGPEQYF	TGTGCCAGCAGTGACCTAGGCCCCGAGCAGTACTTC
NA	NA	TRBV5-1	TRBJ1-1	CASSLGPGYTEAFF	TGCGCCAGCAGCTTGGGTCCGGGGTACACTGAAGCTTTCTTT
NA	NA	TRBV12-3/TRBV12-4	TRBJ2-2	CASNSRGVGELFF	TGTGCCAGCAACTCGAGGGGGGTCGGGGAGCTGTTTTTT
NA	NA	TRBV30	TRBJ1-3	CAWTSSGNTIYF	TGTGCCTGGACTTCTTCTGGAAACACCATATATTTT
NA	NA	TRBV5-5	TRBJ1-2	CASSLEGRGYTF	TGTGCCAGCAGCTTGGAAGGGCGAGGCTACACCTTC
NA	NA	TRBV7-2	TRBJ2-1	CASSLAIIGVPHNEQFF	TGTGCCAGCAGCTTAGCTATTATCGGGGTTCCCCACAATGAGCAGTTCTTC
NA	TRBD2	TRBV6-6	TRBJ2-2	CASSLQRGGLTGELFF	TGTGCCAGCTCCTTGCAGCGGGGGGGCCTCACCGGGGAGCTGTTTTTT
few	NA	TRBV15	TRBJ2-1	CATSRDGAGLYNEQFF	TGTGCCACCAGCAGAGATGGGGCGGGACTTTACAATGAGCAGTTCTTC
NA	TRBD1	TRBV6-5	TRBJ1-1	CAGGTDVNTEAFF	TGTGCCGGCGGGACAGATGTGAACACTGAAGCTTTCTTT
NA	NA	TRBV5-1	TRBJ1-6	CASSLGGGNSPLHF	TGCGCCAGCAGCTTGGGGGGTGGGAATTCACCCCTCCACTTT
NA	NA	TRBV28	TRBJ1-2	CASSLQDYGYTF	TGTGCCAGCAGTTTACAGGACTATGGCTACACCTTC
few	TRBD2	TRBV28	TRBJ2-1	CASLTGGTYNEQFF	TGTGCCAGCTTAACGGGGGGGACATACAATGAGCAGTTCTTC
NA	NA	TRBV5-1	TRBJ1-1	CASSFGGPIMNTEAFF	TGCGCCAGCAGCTTCGGGGGACCTATAATGAACACTGAAGCTTTCTTT
once	NA	TRBV19	TRBJ1-1	CASIGEKEGTEAFF	TGTGCCAGTATCGGGGAGAAGGAAGGCACTGAAGCTTTCTTT
NA	NA	TRBV6-5	TRBJ1-6	CAAWTSFSYNSPLHF	TGTGCCGCCTGGACCAGCTTCTCCTATAATTCACCCCTCCACTTT
NA	TRBD1	TRBV7-2	TRBJ1-1	CASSLAPTGGTEAFF	TGTGCCAGCAGCTTAGCTCCGACAGGGGGCACTGAAGCTTTCTTT
NA	NA	TRBV11-2	TRBJ2-5	CASSLSPPETQYF	TGTGCCAGCAGCTTGAGTCCGCCAGAGACCCAGTACTTC